This entry lists 16 T cell receptor beta chains sequenced from one sample in a study of Ad26.COV2.S vaccination and SARS-CoV-2 variants. Treatment described: over 15 received Ad26.COV2.S at low or high dose, single or two shots; 5 received placebo; per-sample allocation not given. The investigators took samples on day 63 after the first vaccine or placebo injection. Clones were read by immunoSEQ multiplex PCR, and TCRdb kept only the in-frame ones, dropping some. The repertoire holds approximately 410,000 clones, with about nine tenths as singletons. Sample: peripheral blood, taken in a trial of Ad26.COV2.S vaccine versus placebo. The origin of the receptors is a person aged 18-60 years who received the Ad26.COV2.S COVID-19 vaccine or a placebo.

The chain couples TRBV19 to TRBJ2-3; maybe TRBD2 (6 bases). Trimming removed 3 bases at V and 7 bases at J, with 14 bases between. The CDR3 contains 14 residues. Germline CDR1 is LNHDA and CDR2 is SQIVND (reference sequence). Written as DNA, the CDR3 is TGTGCCAGTAGTATCCCCGGACTAACCAATACGCAGTATTTT. It codes for CASSIPGLTNTQYF.

The chain carries TRBV6-5 and TRBJ2-1; D may be TRBD1 (5 bases). CDR1 MNHEY and CDR2 SVGAGI come from the germline V gene. The CDR3 sequence is 16 residues long. Deletions cut 4 bases from V and 1 base from J, with 14 bases between. The CDR3 is CASSSTDSSSYNEQFF. CDR3 sequence (DNA): TGTGCCAGCAGTTCCACCGACAGCAGTTCCTACAATGAGCAGTTCTTC.

CDR3 amino acids: CASSTSGGGPGELFF. The CDR3 DNA follows: TGTGCCAGCTCCACTAGCGGGGGTGGCCCCGGGGAGCTGTTTTTT. The chain recombines TRBV14 with TRBJ2-2, with TRBD2 matching over 11 bases. The CDR3 sequence is 15 residues long. Germline assignment: CDR1 SGHDN and CDR2 FVKESK. V shed 8 bases, J shed 6 bases, and the junction held 8 bases outside the gene matches.

The rearrangement links TRBV5-4 to TRBJ2-1; D is unresolved. Looked up from germline, CDR1 is SGHNT and CDR2 is YYREEE (reference sequence). CDR3 length equals 12 residues. V shed 0 bases and J shed 10 bases, with 8 bases lying between them. The CDR3 DNA reads as TGTGCCAGCAGCTTGGAGCTCCGCGAGCAGTTCTTC. As protein: CASSLELREQFF.

This rearrangement joins TRBV6-2 or TRBV6-3 to TRBJ1-5, with a tentative D call TRBD1 (5 bases). This CDR3 is 14 amino acids long. V shed 0 bases and J shed 7 bases, with 10 bases lying between them. Per germline, CDR1 MNHEY and CDR2 SVGEGT. The chain's CDR3 is CASSYSLRGQPQHF. As DNA, the CDR3 is TGTGCCAGCAGTTACTCGCTCCGGGGCCAGCCCCAGCATTTT.

This clone was counted once. V and J are TRBV19 and TRBJ1-5; D ambiguous. The CDR3 spans 14 residues. V lost 3 bases, J lost 3 bases, and 9 bases lay in between. Germline lookup yields CDR1 LNHDA and CDR2 SQIVND (reference sequence). DNA of the CDR3: TGTGCCAGTAGTATTGTGGCCGACAATCAGCCCCAGCATTTT. The encoded protein is CASSIVADNQPQHF.

The rearrangement links TRBV19 to TRBJ2-1, with D maybe TRBD1 (6 bases). Germline-derived CDR1 and CDR2 are LNHDA and SQIVND (reference sequence). CDR3 length equals 13 residues. Trimming shortened V by 0 bases and J by 6 bases, and 6 bases separated the two germline ends. This chain's CDR3 is CASSIDRGNEQFF. DNA for the CDR3: TGTGCCAGTAGTATAGACAGGGGCAATGAGCAGTTCTTC.

In this sample, this clone turned up once. The chain employs TRBV7-9 and TRBJ2-4, with D possibly being TRBD1 (5 bases). Trimming pared 5 bases from V and 0 bases from J, leaving 14 bases between. The V gene's germline CDR1 is SEHNR and CDR2 FQNEAQ (reference sequence). This CDR3 contains 16 residues. The CDR3: CASSEVDRLAKNIQYF. The CDR3 DNA reads TGTGCCAGCAGCGAGGTCGACAGACTAGCCAAAAACATTCAGTACTTC.

The chain employs TRBV4-3 and TRBJ2-7, with D perhaps matching TRBD1 or TRBD2 (5 bases each). CDR1 LGHNA and CDR2 YSLEER come from the germline V gene. The CDR3 runs 15 residues. The ends were cut back, 4 bases at V and 6 bases at J, with 19 bases in the middle. This CDR3 is CASSRTTGTAREQYF. CDR3 nucleotide sequence: TGCGCCAGCAGCCGAACCACCGGGACCGCGCGCGAGCAGTACTTC.

The rearrangement uses TRBV12-5 and TRBJ2-2; 10 nucleotides align to TRBD1. V gave up 1 base and J gave up 9 bases; unmatched junction bases: 14. This CDR3 is built from 18 residues. Germline CDR1 reads LGHNT; CDR2 reads FRNRAP. The CDR3 nucleotides read TGTGCTAGTGGTTTGGGACAGGGGGCAGTAGCCCCTATCAGGGAGCTGTTTTTT. It translates to CASGLGQGAVAPIRELFF.

V gene TRBV27 combines with J gene TRBJ2-3, with 9 bases lining up with TRBD2. V lost 3 bases, J lost 1 base, and 2 bases stayed unmatched. Germline V gene lookup returns CDR1 MNHEY and CDR2 SMNVEV (reference sequence). There are 15 residues in the CDR3. CDR3 sequence: CASSFKRGGTDTQYF. In DNA, the CDR3 is TGTGCCAGCAGTTTCAAGCGGGGGGGCACAGATACGCAGTATTTT.

The sample holds one count of this clone. This chain links TRBV9 with TRBJ1-2, with D perhaps matching TRBD1 (6 bases). There are 14 residues in the CDR3. Germline values: CDR1 SGDLS, CDR2 YYNGEE. V lost 4 bases, J lost 8 bases, and 18 bases lay in between. CDR3 in amino acids: CASSPRTGGRGYTF. Here the CDR3 DNA reads TGTGCCAGCAGCCCCCGGACGGGGGGGCGAGGCTACACCTTC.

This chain uses TRBV1 with TRBJ1-1. TRBV1 is a pseudogene segment. The CDR3 spans 19 residues. The CDR3: CTSSQRNARDGGVNTEAFF. CDR3 nucleotide sequence: TGCACCAGCAGCCAGCGGAATGCACGGGACGGGGGTGTGAACACTGAAGCTTTCTTT.

The chain combines TRBV11-2 with TRBJ2-1; TRBD2 agrees at 8 bases. J was trimmed by 5 bases and V by 2 bases; bases with no gene match: 5. The CDR3 length is 15 residues. Looked up from germline, CDR1 is SGHAT and CDR2 is FQNNGV. The CDR3 sequence is CASSLRSGGNNEQFF. The CDR3 nucleotides are TGTGCCAGCAGCTTAAGAAGCGGGGGAAACAATGAGCAGTTCTTC.

The chain links TRBV5-8 to TRBJ2-7; D is uncertain. V shed 2 bases and J shed 0 bases, with 6 bases lying between them. From germline, CDR1 is SGHTS and CDR2 YDEGEE. The CDR3 totals 13 residues. The CDR3 region has the DNA TGTGCCAGCAGCTTCCGGAGCTCCTACGAGCAGTACTTC. Protein product: CASSFRSSYEQYF.

The chain links TRBV10-2 to TRBJ2-7, with 10 positions matching TRBD1. V trimming: 4 bases; J trimming: 4 bases; junction bases outside the gene matches: 7. The CDR3 covers 15 residues. The V gene's germline CDR1 is WSHSY and CDR2 SAAADI. CDR3 loop: CASSVLRDRGYEQYF. DNA of the CDR3: TGCGCCAGCAGTGTGCTCCGGGACAGGGGTTACGAGCAGTACTTC.